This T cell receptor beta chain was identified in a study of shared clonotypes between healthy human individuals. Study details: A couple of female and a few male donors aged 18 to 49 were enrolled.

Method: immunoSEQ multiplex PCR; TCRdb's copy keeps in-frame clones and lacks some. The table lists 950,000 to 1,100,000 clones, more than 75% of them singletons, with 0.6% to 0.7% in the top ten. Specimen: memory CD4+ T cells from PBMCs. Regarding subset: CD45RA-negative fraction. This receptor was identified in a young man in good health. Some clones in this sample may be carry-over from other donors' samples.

This CDR3 reads CASSLRGENTEAFF. Here the CDR3 DNA reads TGTGCCAGCAGCTTAAGGGGAGAGAACACTGAAGCTTTCTTT. The J gene is TRBJ1-1, the V gene TRBV7-6; D is perhaps TRBD1 (5 bases). The germline gives CDR1 SGHVS, CDR2 FNYEAQ. The V gene lost 2 bases and the J gene lost 1 base, with 8 bases spanning the gap. The CDR3 is 14 amino acids.